This T cell receptor (beta chain) was recorded in a study of cytomegalovirus exposure and HLA in healthy donors. Notes on the study in general: Among donors in an Asian-associated ancestry cluster, a later analysis reportedly found fewer N-insertions than the roughly 610-donor mean. Later work found that TCR association rates differed between HLA loci; DRB1 had the most and HLA-C the fewest.

CDR3 length: 16 amino acids. The germline gives CDR1 WNHNN, CDR2 SYGVQD (reference sequence). The ends lost 5 bases at V and 2 bases at J; junction bases unmatched: 12. A note on this clone: What it recognizes is unknown.

The PCR employed 60 Vbeta primers together with 13 Jbeta primers. TCRdb's table, derived via immunoSEQ multiplex PCR, lists solely in-frame clones and lacks some. Listed are 150,000 to 200,000 clones; about 0.8% falls within the top ten. The sequencing sample was made of PBMCs. The V gene is TRBV10-1, the J gene TRBJ2-7; TRBD1 matches at 7 bases. This receptor was identified in a woman under 30 in good health and CMV-seropositive. CDR3 sequence (DNA): TGCGCCAGCAGTCATCGGGGACAGCCGGCCCCCTACGAGCAGTACTTC. The encoded protein is CASSHRGQPAPYEQYF.